This T cell receptor (beta chain) was captured in a study of cytotoxic CD8 clonotypes in ibrutinib-treated CLL. Turning to the study itself: The study included 11 relapsed/refractory and roughly 16 treatment-naive patients; fewer than 18 had IGHV unmutated disease. Study outcomes and limitations: The clonality went up when patients responded to ibrutinib and dropped back toward baseline at progression.

For this clone: Its antigen is as yet unknown.

The method was immunoSEQ multiplex PCR; TCRdb's version includes in-frame clones alone and lacks a portion of them. The table has about 160,000 clones, about 88% seen once; the top ten hold roughly 3%. The junction had 3 bases not matched to a gene; V was cut back by 0 bases and J by 2 bases. The CDR3 runs to 16 residues. CDR1 and CDR2 from the germline V gene are ENHRY and SYGVKD. Sequences were derived from PBMCs, sampled at disease progression, from a patient treated with ibrutinib. V and J are TRBV10-3 and TRBJ1-2; 10 nucleotides match TRBD1. The receptor comes from a human donor with chronic lymphocytic leukemia. CDR3 nucleotides: TGTGCCATCAGTGAGTCCGACAGGGGGCCGAACTATGGCTACACCTTC. Its translation: CAISESDRGPNYGYTF.